The following is a T cell receptor (beta chain) sequence with its context. The data were produced by immunoSEQ multiplex PCR, yet TCRdb's version contains in-frame clones alone and is incomplete. Of about 270,000 clones in the sample, 86% were seen once. This record belongs to a study of blood T cell repertoires in COVID-19. V lost 2 bases and J lost 4, with 6 bases in between. CDR3 size: 13 residues. The V gene's germline CDR1 is MNHEY and CDR2 SMNVEV (reference sequence). The sequenced sample consisted of peripheral blood. The rearrangement links TRBV27 to TRBJ1-5; D not resolved. The sequence was collected from a young woman with COVID-19, enrolled during active disease. The CDR3 sequence: CASSLANNQPQHF. CDR3 nucleotide sequence: TGTGCCAGCAGTTTAGCGAATAATCAGCCCCAGCATTTT.